This T cell receptor beta chain was recorded in a study of CD8+ T cells in alopecia areata. Study summary: Patients received oral tofacitinib, 5 to 10 mg twice daily, for moderate-to-severe alopecia areata. Whole-study findings and limits: Clonality in lesional scalp, especially alopecia totalis/universalis, exceeded that of normal scalp. TCR sharing across patients was less clear than in mice, possibly HLA-related.

V was shortened by 2 bases and J by 2 bases, with 11 bases between the two germline ends. CDR1 is GTSNPN, CDR2 SVGIG, per germline (reference sequence). The CDR3 runs to 14 residues. Treatment meaning: oral pan-JAK inhibitor, 5-10 mg twice daily. Peripheral blood samples and lesional scalp punch biopsies were obtained from alopecia areata patients. RNA extraction was followed by reverse transcription into cDNA, which acted as the sequencing template. TCRdb's table, derived via immunoSEQ multiplex PCR, lists solely in-frame clones and lacks some. The repertoire holds under 150,000 clones, over 60% seen once, with more than 5% in the top ten. A remark on this clone: Its cognate antigen is unknown.

Sequenced material: CD4+ T cells sorted from blood, taken at week 4, from a patient treated with tofacitinib. The chain combines TRBV30 with TRBJ2-3; D gene ambiguous. This TCR derives from a human donor with alopecia areata. CDR3: CAWSLVRVTDTQYF. The CDR3 DNA sequence: TGTGCCTGGAGTTTGGTCCGAGTCACAGATACGCAGTATTTT.